These T cell receptor beta chains were read from a single sample in a study of technical replicates of blood from a handful of donors. The method was immunoSEQ multiplex PCR; TCRdb's version includes in-frame clones alone and lacks a portion of them. The sample lists tens of thousands of clones; about nine tenths were seen once. Sequenced: T cells isolated from PBMCs. The receptor set was obtained from a human donor in good health. Some clones in this sample may be carry-over from other donors' samples. Each CDR3 is given with its conserved first and last residue. D genes are given only for firm matches. Size is omitted from some rows. Given values are once, few, many or a class for expanded clones.

J gene	clone size	V gene	D gene	CDR3 protein	CDR3 DNA
TRBJ2-7	-	TRBV21-1	-	CASSKWYGYEQYF	TGTGCCAGCAGCAAATGGTACGGCTACGAGCAGTACTTC
TRBJ2-3	once	TRBV7-2	-	CASSLETSYLYSADTQYF	TGTGCCAGCAGCTTAGAAACTAGCTATCTTTATTCGGCAGATACGCAGTATTTT
TRBJ1-4	-	TRBV23-1	-	CASSHRDSNATNEKLFF	TGCGCCAGCAGTCATCGCGACAGTAATGCAACTAATGAAAAACTGTTTTTT
TRBJ2-1	-	TRBV4-1	TRBD2	CASSQAKRESYNEQFF	TGCGCCAGCAGCCAGGCAAAGCGGGAGTCATACAATGAGCAGTTCTTC
TRBJ1-5	once	TRBV6-5	-	CASSSDSGDQPQHF	TGTGCCAGCAGTTCAGACAGTGGGGATCAGCCCCAGCATTTT
TRBJ2-2	-	TRBV7-3	-	CASSPRTDRNTGELFF	TGTGCCAGCAGCCCTCGGACAGATCGGAACACCGGGGAGCTGTTTTTT
TRBJ2-3	-	TRBV10-3	-	CAIRGPGSTDTQYF	TGTGCCATCAGGGGCCCGGGGAGCACAGATACGCAGTATTTT
TRBJ1-2	-	TRBV5-1	TRBD1	CASSRDRVNYGYTF	TGCGCCAGCAGCCGGGACAGGGTCAACTATGGCTACACCTTC
TRBJ1-5	once	TRBV6-4	-	CASSDNGREGGQPQHF	TGTGCCAGCAGTGACAACGGAAGGGAAGGGGGTCAGCCCCAGCATTTT
TRBJ2-3	-	TRBV30	-	CAWTLRHNTQYF	TGTGCCTGGACCCTCAGACACAATACGCAGTATTTT
TRBJ2-7	-	TRBV5-1	TRBD2	CASSPTSGDFYEQYF	TGCGCCAGCAGCCCAACTAGCGGAGATTTCTACGAGCAGTACTTC
TRBJ2-7	-	TRBV6-5	-	CASSGNIGAYEQYF	TGTGCCAGCTCGGGAAACATAGGAGCCTACGAGCAGTACTTC
TRBJ1-5	-	TRBV28	-	CASSWGPGGTQHF	TGTGCCAGCAGTTGGGGCCCGGGGGGGACGCAGCATTTT
TRBJ1-6	-	TRBV15	-	CATSPQLGGPGYNSPLHF	TGTGCCACCAGCCCCCAGTTGGGGGGGCCCGGCTATAATTCACCCCTCCACTTT
TRBJ1-3	-	TRBV9	TRBD1	CASSVGQTRGNTIYF	TGTGCCAGCAGCGTGGGACAGACAAGGGGAAACACCATATATTTT
TRBJ1-4	-	TRBV5-6	TRBD1	CASSFQGEKLFF	TGTGCCAGCAGCTTTCAGGGGGAGAAACTGTTTTTT
TRBJ1-5	-	TRBV7-9	TRBD1	CASTQGVNQPQHF	TGTGCCAGCACCCAGGGGGTCAATCAGCCCCAGCATTTT
TRBJ2-1	-	TRBV2	-	CASRDLVADLNNEQFF	TGTGCCAGCAGGGACTTGGTAGCGGACCTAAACAATGAGCAGTTCTTC
TRBJ2-7	-	TRBV9	TRBD2	CASSVGLAGAYEQYF	TGTGCCAGCAGCGTAGGACTAGCGGGAGCCTACGAGCAGTACTTC
TRBJ2-3	once	TRBV9	TRBD2	CASSVDGGGYTDTQYF	TGTGCCAGCAGCGTAGACGGGGGGGGGTACACAGATACGCAGTATTTT
TRBJ1-2	-	TRBV6-1	-	CASSERTNYGYTF	TGTGCCAGCAGTGAAAGGACAAACTATGGCTACACCTTC
TRBJ2-1	-	TRBV7-2	TRBD2	CASSFRTSPDLGEQFF	TGTGCCAGCAGCTTCCGGACTAGCCCCGACCTCGGTGAGCAGTTCTTC
TRBJ2-1	once	TRBV5-1	TRBD2	CASSSGLAGPSSYNEQFF	TGCGCCAGCAGCTCGGGACTAGCGGGACCCAGCTCCTACAATGAGCAGTTCTTC
TRBJ1-3	-	TRBV30	TRBD1	CAWRGKGTGKNTIYF	TGTGCCTGGAGGGGAAAGGGGACAGGGAAAAACACCATATATTTT
TRBJ1-2	-	TRBV29-1	-	CSVDLTAYGYTF	TGCAGCGTTGACTTGACTGCTTATGGCTACACCTTC
TRBJ2-1	-	TRBV27	TRBD1	CASSFLTGEKEFF	TGTGCCAGCAGTTTTTTGACAGGGGAGAAGGAGTTCTTC
TRBJ2-1	-	TRBV7-9	TRBD1	CASSSPGQGNEQFF	TGTGCCAGCAGTTCTCCGGGACAGGGGAATGAGCAGTTCTTC
TRBJ2-3	-	TRBV7-2	-	CASIPGTRLDTQYF	TGTGCCAGCATACCCGGGACAAGGTTAGATACGCAGTATTTT
TRBJ2-2	once	TRBV9	-	CASGPGLETGELFF	TGTGCCAGCGGACCGGGGTTGGAGACCGGGGAGCTGTTTTTT
TRBJ1-2	-	TRBV5-1	-	CASSFSTDRGYTF	TGCGCCAGCAGCTTCTCGACAGACCGTGGCTACACCTTC
TRBJ1-5	-	TRBV19	-	CASTQNTGLSQPQHF	TGTGCCAGTACCCAAAATACAGGGCTAAGCCAGCCCCAGCATTTT
TRBJ1-3	-	TRBV28	TRBD1	CASSLLRDSRGNTIYF	TGTGCCAGCAGTCTTCTCCGGGACAGCCGTGGAAACACCATATATTTT
TRBJ1-1	-	TRBV20-1	-	CSVGQGTEAFF	TGCAGTGTGGGGCAGGGTACCGAAGCTTTCTTT
TRBJ1-1	-	TRBV27	-	CASMLQGNTEAFF	TGTGCCAGCATGCTCCAGGGGAACACTGAAGCTTTCTTT
TRBJ2-2	-	TRBV2	-	CASSVSGTGELFF	TGTGCCAGCAGTGTGTCGGGGACCGGGGAGCTGTTTTTT
TRBJ1-2	-	TRBV5-1	-	CASSPPVGGGYTF	TGCGCCAGCAGCCCACCAGTGGGGGGAGGCTACACCTTC
TRBJ2-1	-	TRBV7-9	TRBD2	CASSRLAGGNEQFF	TGTGCCAGCAGCCGACTAGCGGGAGGCAATGAGCAGTTCTTC
TRBJ2-7	-	TRBV29-1	-	CSVPGLGGYEQYF	TGCAGCGTTCCGGGACTGGGGGGCTACGAGCAGTACTTC
TRBJ2-1	-	TRBV5-1	-	CASRSSYNEQFF	TGCGCCAGCCGGAGCTCCTACAATGAGCAGTTCTTC